This T cell receptor beta chain comes out of a study of blood T cell repertoires in COVID-19. Across the whole study: Sites across the United States, Italy and Spain contributed samples from acute and convalescent COVID-19. The cDNA or gDNA used as material had been derived from T cells, B-cell-depleted T cells, or PBMCs.

Patients of the Seattle cohort, enrolled during active infection, were followed longitudinally. This clone was recorded only once. The V end lost 3 bases, the J end lost 1 base, and 10 bases lay between the germline ends. CDR1 is SGHNT and CDR2 is YYREEE in the germline V gene (reference sequence). The CDR3 has 14 amino acids. Authors' analysis steps: The authors estimated nucleated cell counts from reference gene primer amplification. The repertoire was sequenced with immunoSEQ multiplex PCR; TCRdb's copy has only in-frame clones and lacks some. V, J and clone size derive from that table, while D and trimming were established from the DNA sequence. The sample has about 240,000 clones, about four fifths seen once.

This chain joins TRBV5-4 and TRBJ1-1; D ambiguous. The sample taken for sequencing was peripheral blood. This receptor was identified in an elderly woman with COVID-19, enrolled during active disease. This CDR3 reads CASSSRSSNTEAFF. The CDR3 DNA follows: TGTGCCAGCAGCTCTAGGAGCTCGAACACTGAAGCTTTCTTT.